This TCR beta chain was sequenced in a study of blood T cell repertoires in COVID-19 (dated by TCRdb to 2019 to 2021). Notes on the research overall: The collaborator samples originated in the United States, Italy and Spain and spanned the acute and convalescent phases of COVID-19. The samples were drawn from two sources: the first 160 participants of the ongoing ImmuneRACE study, and 1,000 to 1,500 subjects contributed by 6 global collaborators. The dataset comprised deeply sampled blood TCRbeta repertoires from subjects exposed to, actively infected with, or recovered from COVID-19. The repertoires were released in a freely available public database intended as a resource for research on the immune response to SARS-CoV-2. Nearly every sample came with metadata listing a de-identified subject ID, COVID-19 status, age in years and sex. The prospective study material was composed of cDNA or gDNA derived from T cells, B-cell-depleted T cells, or PBMCs. Where available, HLA class I and class II types were obtained from metadata supplied by the sample provider rather than from assay-based typing. What the authors observed across the whole study: The quantity of clinical and demographic metadata differed by source and by participant and was supplied without curation.

The collaborating institutions used their own protocols to collect whole blood in K2EDTA tubes. Collaborator samples were shipped for TCRbeta analysis as frozen whole blood, isolated PBMCs, or DNA extracted from either sample type. Comment on this clone: The antigen it binds to is not known. Per-nucleotide qualities are absent, and no much larger clonotype sits a single base away.

In the germline V gene, CDR1 corresponds to SNHLY and CDR2 to FYNNEI. Including the terminal cysteine and phenylalanine, the CDR3 comprises 15 residues. Only the CDR3 DNA stays, 45 bases, in frame from base 1. V gives up 3 bases and J gives up 7 bases, and the segment between their germline ends measures 16 bases. The immunoSEQ Assay, a bias-controlled multiplex PCR, was used to amplify TCRbeta CDR3 regions from genomic DNA. Regarding the original processing steps: Within the assay, amplification of reference gene primers was used to estimate how many nucleated cells each sample contained. To quantify the absolute abundance of each unique TCRbeta CDR3 rearrangement, sequence reads were collapsed and filtered. For each sample, productive Simpson clonality was calculated as the square root of Simpson's diversity index over productive rearrangements. TCRdb took this table from immuneACCESS and kept in-frame rearrangements with V and J called. Such tables lack part of the clones; where checked against another copy, unresolved V genes explain under half of the gap, and the rest is unexplained. That table furnishes V, J and clone size, whereas the DNA furnished D and trimming. Across this sample there are fewer than 200,000 clones, with about 88% seen only once. The ten largest clones represent around 2.7% of the sample.

This TCR came from a man aged 40-49 years with active or convalescent COVID-19. Sequences were obtained from peripheral blood. The rearranged segments are TRBV2 and TRBJ1-5, with the D gene call left open. The DNA sequence follows: TGTGCCAGCAGTGAGCGGGGAATCGCCCAACAGCCCCAGCATTTT. Translated, this gives CASSERGIAQQPQHF.